The 31 T cell receptor beta chains reported below all come from one sample, sequenced in a study of STAT3 mutations in large granular lymphocyte leukemia (dated by TCRdb to about 2019). Results and caveats for the whole study, not just this receptor: At least one immunodominant TCRbeta clonotype was identified in every T-LGLL patient, and multiple immunodominant subclonotypes were identified in about half of the T-LGLL patients.

Receptors were amplified or captured by the immunoSEQ multiplex PCR assay. TCRdb carries this immuneACCESS record with in-frame sequences only. Its versions omit some clonotypes, under half of them owing to an unresolved V gene in the studies checked, with the rest unexplained. The sample table records approximately 42,000 clones; 81% of these occur just once. Of the sample, 0.43% is held by the ten largest clones. These receptors lack a known antigen. What was sequenced was PBMCs. The receptors here all came from a human donor with T large granular lymphocyte leukemia. Some clones in this sample may be carry-over from other donors' samples.

This clone has just a few counts. This rearrangement joins TRBV2 to TRBJ1-5; the D gene is possibly TRBD1 (5 bases). Germline V CDR1 and CDR2: SNHLY, FYNNEI. V lost 4 bases and J 0 bases, leaving 7 bases between the germline ends. The CDR3 sequence is 14 residues long. The CDR3 DNA reads TGTGCCAGCAGTGGACAGAATAGCAATCAGCCCCAGCATTTT. This gives the protein CASSGQNSNQPQHF.

The V call is TRBV5-6, the J call TRBJ2-7; 7 nucleotides agree with TRBD1. Trimming took 0 bases from V and 3 from J; bases not matched to a gene: 3. CDR1 and CDR2 (germline): SGHDT, YYEEEE. This CDR3 has 14 amino acids. This chain's CDR3 is CASSLGQGVYEQYF. The CDR3, as DNA: TGTGCCAGCAGCTTGGGGCAGGGGGTCTACGAGCAGTACTTC. The complete variable domain, with remaining parts taken from reference TRBV5-6 and TRBJ2-7, reads DAGVTQSPTHLIKTRGQQVTLRCSPKSGHDTVSWYQQALGQGPQFIFQYYEEEERQRGNFPDRFSGHQFPNYSSELNVNALLLGDSALYLCASSLGQGVYEQYFGPGTRLTVT.

The J gene is TRBJ2-5, the V gene TRBV5-4; D ambiguous. The CDR3 contains 13 residues. CDR1 and CDR2 (germline): SGHNT, YYREEE (reference sequence). V lost 0 bases and J lost 4, with 7 bases in between. The CDR3 here is CASSLEGPETQYF. Written as DNA, the CDR3 is TGTGCCAGCAGCTTGGAAGGGCCAGAGACCCAGTACTTC.

This clone was picked up a small number of times. This chain joins TRBV18 and TRBJ1-2; 8 bases agree with TRBD1. From germline, CDR1 is KGHSH and CDR2 LQKENI. This CDR3 has 14 amino acids. V was clipped by 5 bases and J by 6 bases; unmatched bases: 8. In nucleotides, the CDR3 is TGTGCCAGCTCATCGGCAGGGGGCGATAATGGCTACACCTTC. Encoded protein: CASSSAGGDNGYTF.

The V and J genes are TRBV5-4 and TRBJ2-3, with a weak D call TRBD1 (5 bases). CDR1 SGHNT and CDR2 YYREEE come from the germline V gene (reference sequence). The V end lost 7 bases, the J end lost 2 bases, and 11 bases lay between the germline ends. There are 13 residues in the CDR3. The CDR3 sequence: CASGAIHTDTQYF. CDR3 coding DNA: TGTGCCAGCGGGGCCATTCACACAGATACGCAGTATTTT.

As DNA, the CDR3 is TGTGCCAGCAGCTCCTCGAAGACAGGGCAGGGAGAGACCCAGTACTTC. It translates to CASSSSKTGQGETQYF. The chain has TRBV7-9 and TRBJ2-5; TRBD1 aligns across 7 bases. CDR1 SEHNR and CDR2 FQNEAQ come from the germline V gene (reference sequence). Trimming took 4 bases from V and 4 from J; bases not matched to a gene: 12. CDR3 length equals 16 residues.

The CDR3 DNA follows: TGCAGCGTTGAAGCCTGGCAGGGTCAAGAGACCCAGTACTTC. It is translated as CSVEAWQGQETQYF. The gene calls are TRBV29-1 and TRBJ2-5; TRBD1 might be the D (5 bases). This CDR3 is 14 amino acids long. Germline lookup yields CDR1 SQVTM and CDR2 ANQGSEA. The V gene lost 1 base and the J gene lost 2 bases, with 11 bases spanning the gap.

This clone has just one count. The genes are TRBV5-1 and TRBJ1-1, with D hard to call. Germline CDR1 reads SGHRS; CDR2 reads YFSETQ. V was clipped by 2 bases and J by 0 bases, with 14 bases between them. This CDR3 has 16 residues. The CDR3, as DNA: TGCGCCAGCAGCTTTTCCTCACAGATACTGAACACTGAAGCTTTCTTT. Its protein product is CASSFSSQILNTEAFF.

The CDR3 DNA reads as TGTGCCAGTGAGACCGATCGGGGCGCTTATGGCTACACCTTC. Translated, it gives CASETDRGAYGYTF. The V call is TRBV2, the J call TRBJ1-2, with D possibly TRBD1 on 5 matching bases. Looked up from germline, CDR1 is SNHLY and CDR2 is FYNNEI. V was trimmed by 9 bases and J by 5 bases, leaving 19 bases between them. CDR3 size: 14 residues. The entire variable domain, with the rest obtained from reference TRBV2 and TRBJ1-2, is as follows: EPEVTQTPSHQVTQMGQEVILRCVPISNHLYFYWYRQILGQKVEFLVSFYNNEISEKSEIFDDQFSVERPDGSNFTLKIRSTKLEDSAMYFCASETDRGAYGYTFGSGTRLTVV.

This chain joins TRBV2 and TRBJ1-1; possibly TRBD1 for D (5 bases). V shed 10 bases and J shed 11 bases, with 17 bases lying between them. The V gene's germline CDR1 is SNHLY and CDR2 FYNNEI. CDR3 length equals 11 residues. CDR3: CAKQIGQRAFF. CDR3 nucleotides: TGTGCCAAACAAATTGGACAACGGGCTTTCTTT.

This chain uses TRBV5-1 with TRBJ1-2; tentative D call: TRBD1 (5 bases). The V end was cut by 7 bases, the J end by 0 bases, with 13 bases between. The CDR3 contains 14 residues. The germline V gene encodes CDR1 SGHRS and CDR2 YFSETQ. CDR3 residues: CASRATEANYGYTF. The DNA for the CDR3 is TGCGCCAGCCGGGCGACAGAAGCTAACTATGGCTACACCTTC.

The CDR3 is CASSQDPSSPGTQYF. In DNA, the CDR3 is TGCGCCAGCAGCCAAGATCCGTCTTCACCAGGGACCCAGTACTTC. J is TRBJ2-5 and V is TRBV4-3, with D unresolved. The germline V and J ends were trimmed by 0 bases and 7 bases, with 15 bases remaining between them. CDR1 LGHNA and CDR2 YSLEER come from the germline V gene. The CDR3 sequence is 15 residues long.

The chain has TRBV28 and TRBJ2-7; D is unresolved. CDR3 length: 15 amino acids. Trimming pared 4 bases from V and 2 bases from J, leaving 15 bases between. CDR1 is MDHEN, CDR2 SYDVKM, per germline. The CDR3 reads CASSYMLGKTYEQYV. Here the CDR3 DNA reads TGTGCCAGCAGTTATATGTTGGGGAAGACCTACGAGCAGTACGTC.

Here the CDR3 reads CASSRLGAGGNEQFF. The CDR3 coding sequence is TGTGCCAGCAGCAGACTTGGAGCGGGTGGCAATGAGCAGTTCTTC. This chain joins TRBV2 and TRBJ2-1; maybe TRBD2 (6 bases). Trimming stripped 6 bases from V and 6 bases from J, with 18 bases between. The V gene's germline CDR1 is SNHLY and CDR2 FYNNEI. The CDR3 has 15 residues.

This clone turned up a few times. CDR3 bases: TGTGCCAGCTACCTGGGAGATACGCAGTATTTT. Protein: CASYLGDTQYF. The gene calls are TRBV6-5 and TRBJ2-3; D is ambiguous. Germline values: CDR1 MNHEY, CDR2 SVGAGI. V lost 8 bases, J lost 5 bases, and 8 bases lay in between. The CDR3 totals 11 residues.

The J gene is TRBJ1-3, the V gene TRBV7-2; D is unresolved. The CDR3 extends over 14 amino acids. Germline loops: CDR1 SGHTA, CDR2 FQGNSA. V shed 5 bases and J shed 0 bases, with 8 bases lying between them. CDR3 residues: CASSPVGSGNTIYF. In DNA, the CDR3 is TGTGCCAGCAGCCCGGTGGGCTCTGGAAACACCATATATTTT.

This clone was observed a few times. The rearrangement uses TRBV28 and TRBJ2-7; D unclear. CDR3 length: 14 residues. With 3 bases removed from V and 4 bases from J, the gap between germline ends came to 13 bases. Germline-derived CDR1 and CDR2 are MDHEN and SYDVKM. The DNA for the CDR3 is TGTGCCAGCAGTTTGGGCTCCATCCTTTACGAGCAGTACTTC. Residues: CASSLGSILYEQYF.

This clone has more than one count but fewer than ten. The chain recombines TRBV7-9 with TRBJ2-5; no clear D gene. V dropped 8 bases and J dropped 1 base, with 8 bases sitting between them. From germline, CDR1 is SEHNR and CDR2 FQNEAQ (reference sequence). There are 12 residues in the CDR3. In nucleotides, the CDR3 is TGTGCCAGCGTGCAGCTCCAAGAGACCCAGTACTTC. Translating gives CASVQLQETQYF.

The genes are TRBV19 and TRBJ2-7; D perhaps matches TRBD1 (8 bases). The CDR3 covers 13 residues. CDR1 and CDR2 from the germline V gene are LNHDA and SQIVND (reference sequence). Trimming left V 10 bases short and J 4 bases short, with 17 bases between. As DNA, the CDR3 is TGTGCCACAAAACAGGGGGGGAGGTACGAGCAGTACTTC. Protein product: CATKQGGRYEQYF.

The gene calls are TRBV2 and TRBJ1-5, with no clear D. This CDR3 is 13 amino acids long. The germline V gene encodes CDR1 SNHLY and CDR2 FYNNEI. V was clipped by 3 bases and J by 7 bases, with 10 bases between them. CDR3 amino acids: CASSDSREQPQHF. The CDR3 DNA reads as TGTGCCAGCAGTGATTCTCGGGAGCAGCCCCAGCATTTT.

The sample holds a few counts of this clone. The CDR3 nucleotides are TGTGCCAGCAGCGGGACAGGGGCGATTCAGCCCCAGCATTTT. Translation gives CASSGTGAIQPQHF. This chain links TRBV2 with TRBJ1-5; the match to TRBD1 covers 10 bases. The CDR3 has 14 amino acids. Unmatched junction bases numbered 5, after V lost 6 bases and J lost 6 bases. CDR1 and CDR2 from the germline V gene are SNHLY and FYNNEI.

The rearrangement links TRBV10-2 to TRBJ2-7; 9 bases are a match to TRBD1. V lost 6 bases to trimming and J lost 4 bases; unmatched junction nucleotides: 1. The CDR3 is 12 residues long. Germline loops: CDR1 WSHSY, CDR2 SAAADI. DNA of the CDR3: TGCGCCAGCAGACAGGGGGCTTACGAGCAGTACTTC. Residues: CASRQGAYEQYF.

This rearrangement joins TRBV28 to TRBJ1-2, with D hard to call. The CDR3 consists of 12 residues. Germline V CDR1 and CDR2: MDHEN, SYDVKM. Trimming left V 8 bases short and J 0 bases short, with 7 bases between. Here the CDR3 reads CASSIANYGYTF. The CDR3 DNA is TGTGCCAGCTCCATAGCTAACTATGGCTACACCTTC.

The gene calls are TRBV5-1 and TRBJ2-7, with TRBD1 as a possible D gene (6 bases). V was pared by 0 bases and J by 2 bases, with 21 bases between. Germline V CDR1 and CDR2: SGHRS, YFSETQ. The CDR3 runs to 18 residues. CDR3 DNA sequence: TGCGCCAGCAGCTTGGTAAGTGGGTACAGGGTGTTGGCCTACGAGCAGTACGTC. Translation: CASSLVSGYRVLAYEQYV.

The chain links TRBV5-1 to TRBJ1-5, with unresolved D. CDR3 length: 15 residues. V was clipped by 4 bases and J by 3 bases, with 14 bases between them. Germline V lookup: CDR1 SGHRS, CDR2 YFSETQ. CDR3 sequence (DNA): TGCGCCAGCAGCCTCTTTGGGTTAGACAATCAGCCCCAGCATTTT. This codes for CASSLFGLDNQPQHF.

This chain links TRBV5-1 with TRBJ2-3; D remains ambiguous. CDR1 SGHRS and CDR2 YFSETQ come from the germline V gene. There are 13 residues in the CDR3. The V end lost 0 bases, the J end lost 3 bases, and 5 bases lay between the germline ends. CDR3 bases: TGCGCCAGCAGCTTGGCGGAAACAGATACGCAGTATTTT. It translates to CASSLAETDTQYF.

The rearrangement joins TRBV2 to TRBJ2-2; D uncertain. Germline CDR1 and CDR2: SNHLY and FYNNEI. V lost 2 bases to trimming and J lost 3 bases, with 7 bases between them. There are 14 residues in the CDR3. Written as DNA, the CDR3 is TGTGCCAGCAGTGAACTTGGGGACACCGGGGAGCTGTTTTTT. It encodes CASSELGDTGELFF.

This clone turned up a few times. This chain joins TRBV6-4 and TRBJ2-5; D uncertain. V lost 2 bases and J 6 bases, leaving 10 bases between the germline ends. CDR3 size: 13 residues. Germline lookup yields CDR1 MRHNA and CDR2 SNTAGT. The CDR3 spells CASSDLIGKTQYF. In DNA form, the CDR3 reads TGTGCCAGCAGTGACCTCATAGGGAAGACCCAGTACTTC.

This chain joins TRBV29-1 and TRBJ1-1; 7 bases are shared with TRBD1. This CDR3 comprises 11 residues. Germline-derived CDR1 and CDR2 are SQVTM and ANQGSEA. J was trimmed by 1 base and V by 7 bases; bases with no gene match: 0. The CDR3 protein is CSGDRNTEAFF. DNA for the CDR3: TGCAGCGGGGACAGGAACACTGAAGCTTTCTTT.

This chain joins TRBV27 and TRBJ1-5, with 10 bases that match TRBD1. Germline loops: CDR1 MNHEY, CDR2 SMNVEV (reference sequence). This CDR3 spans 15 amino acids. J lost 5 bases, V lost 2 bases, and 3 bases had no gene match. The CDR3 loop is CASSLGTGEDQPQHF. Here the CDR3 DNA reads TGTGCCAGCAGTTTAGGGACAGGGGAGGATCAGCCCCAGCATTTT.

The chain is built from TRBV28 and TRBJ1-2; D is undetermined. Deletions cut 9 bases from V and 2 bases from J, with 7 bases between. The germline gives CDR1 MDHEN, CDR2 SYDVKM. The CDR3 is 11 residues long. The CDR3 protein is CASTSNYGYTF. Written as DNA, the CDR3 is TGTGCCAGTACTAGCAACTATGGCTACACCTTC.